This T cell receptor beta chain was sequenced for a study of beta chain features in type 1 diabetes. Findings of the study overall: Moderately but significantly shorter TCRB CDR3s were found in Type 1 diabetes patients in all four CD4+ subsets.

Since all of the isolated RNA was reverse transcribed, expressed TCRB transcripts were what got sequenced. Repertoires were generated with immunoSEQ multiplex PCR, while TCRdb's copy carries only in-frame clones and drops some. The table lists around 280,000 clones, roughly 15% of them singletons, with 0.015% to 0.017% in the top ten. CDR1 and CDR2 from the germline V gene are KGHSH and LQKENI. This CDR3 region has 13 residues. V lost 3 bases and J 3 bases, leaving 8 bases between the germline ends. This clone was seen a single time. Antigen specificity is unknown. The V and J genes are TRBV18 and TRBJ2-5; tentatively, D is TRBD2 (6 bases). Sequenced input: naive CD4+ T cells from blood. This sequence originates from a man younger than 35 with type 1 diabetes. CDR3 sequence (DNA): TGTGCCAGCTCACCGGCGGGGAAAGAGACCCAGTACTTC. Its protein product is CASSPAGKETQYF.